This passage covers 16 T cell receptor beta chains from one sample sequenced in a study of T cell responses to AZD1222 COVID-19 vaccine. Method: immunoSEQ multiplex PCR; TCRdb's copy keeps in-frame clones and lacks some. The data show around 78,000 clones, 87% seen once. The sample consisted of peripheral blood, taken on day 0 of AZD1222 vaccination. The receptors stem from an adult in good health.

V usage is TRBV7-9 and J usage is TRBJ2-3, with D perhaps given as TRBD1 or TRBD2 (6 bases each). CDR3 size: 12 residues. Trimming left V 10 bases short and J 2 bases short, with 10 bases between. The germline CDR1 and CDR2 sequences are SEHNR and FQNEAQ (reference sequence). The CDR3 DNA sequence: TGTGCCACACCGGGGGCCACAGATACGCAGTATTTT. This gives the protein CATPGATDTQYF. Complete variable domain (other parts from reference TRBV7-9 and TRBJ2-3): DTGVSQNPRHKITKRGQNVTFRCDPISEHNRLYWYRQTLGQGPEFLTYFQNEAQLEKSRLLSDRFSAERPKGSFSTLEIQRTEQGDSAMYLCATPGATDTQYFGPGTRLTVL.

V gene TRBV9 combines with J gene TRBJ2-3; D may be TRBD2 (5 bases). V gave up 7 bases and J gave up 2 bases, with 14 bases separating them. This CDR3 region has 14 residues. Germline lookup yields CDR1 SGDLS and CDR2 YYNGEE. The CDR3 bases are TGTGCCAGCGCAGGCGGGTATCTCACAGATACGCAGTATTTT. It translates to CASAGGYLTDTQYF. The full variable domain, its missing parts supplied by reference TRBV9 and TRBJ2-3, is DSGVTQTPKHLITATGQRVTLRCSPRSGDLSVYWYQQSLDQGLQFLIQYYNGEERAKGNILERFSAQQFPDLHSELNLSSLELGDSALYFCASAGGYLTDTQYFGPGTRLTVL.

The chain couples TRBV5-6 to TRBJ1-2, with 8 nucleotides matching TRBD1. J gave up 7 bases and V 4 bases, and 12 bases lay outside the gene matches. The CDR3 has 15 amino acids. Germline values: CDR1 SGHDT, CDR2 YYEEEE. CDR3 in amino acids: CASSPYYQGAGGYTF. CDR3 nucleotide sequence: TGTGCCAGCAGCCCATATTATCAGGGGGCTGGTGGCTACACCTTC. Combining the CDR3 with reference TRBV5-6 and TRBJ1-2 gives the whole variable domain DAGVTQSPTHLIKTRGQQVTLRCSPKSGHDTVSWYQQALGQGPQFIFQYYEEEERQRGNFPDRFSGHQFPNYSSELNVNALLLGDSALYLCASSPYYQGAGGYTFGSGTRLTVV.

The chain recombines TRBV10-3 with TRBJ2-5; weak D call: TRBD1 (6 bases). The CDR3 has 13 amino acids. V was shortened by 5 bases and J by 3 bases, with 10 bases between the two germline ends. Germline lookup yields CDR1 ENHRY and CDR2 SYGVKD. In DNA, the CDR3 is TGTGCCATCAGTACAGGGTCGGAAGAGACCCAGTACTTC. This translates into CAISTGSEETQYF.

This clone was seen only once. Other DNA sequences in this specimen translate into the identical CDR3. The rearrangement uses TRBV11-2 and TRBJ2-1; D gene uncertain. The V end lost 0 bases, the J end lost 4 bases, and 4 bases lay between the germline ends. The CDR3 has 13 residues. CDR1 is SGHAT, CDR2 FQNNGV, per germline. CDR3 sequence: CASSLERYNEQFF. CDR3 DNA: TGTGCCAGCAGCTTAGAAAGGTACAATGAGCAGTTCTTC.

The chain links TRBV19 to TRBJ2-1; D perhaps matches TRBD2 (5 bases). CDR1 is LNHDA, CDR2 SQIVND, per germline (reference sequence). Trimming shortened V by 4 bases and J by 0 bases, and 13 bases separated the two germline ends. This CDR3 contains 16 residues. This CDR3 reads CASSTWTGSSYNEQFF. As DNA, the CDR3 is TGTGCCAGTAGTACGTGGACTGGAAGCTCCTACAATGAGCAGTTCTTC.

Within the sample, this clone is medium-sized. This rearrangement joins TRBV7-3 to TRBJ2-1; no definite D call. The germline V and J ends were trimmed by 2 bases and 1 base, with 9 bases remaining between them. The CDR3 is made up of 15 amino acids. Germline lookup yields CDR1 SGHTA and CDR2 FQGTGA. The CDR3 DNA follows: TGTGCCAGCAGCTTAGAAGGGCTTTCCTACAATGAGCAGTTCTTC. Protein product: CASSLEGLSYNEQFF.

The rearrangement joins TRBV5-3 to TRBJ1-1, with no clear D. TRBV5-3 is annotated as an ORF whose role is uncertain. This CDR3 is built from 14 residues. Trimming left V 4 bases short and J 6 bases short, with 16 bases between. CDR3 nucleotide sequence: TGTGCCAGAAGCCACCAGGTGGGCCATTCTGAAGCTTTCTTT. It translates to CARSHQVGHSEAFF.

The V call is TRBV12-3 or TRBV12-4, the J call TRBJ2-7; D perhaps matches TRBD1 (6 bases). This CDR3 is 12 amino acids long. V was trimmed by 6 bases and J by 4 bases, leaving 10 bases between them. CDR3 amino acids: CASREQGYEQYF. DNA of the CDR3: TGTGCCAGCAGAGAACAGGGTTACGAGCAGTACTTC.

This chain links TRBV2 with TRBJ2-1; TRBD1 aligns across 12 bases. J gave up 10 bases and V 3 bases, and 10 bases lay outside the gene matches. The CDR3 contains 16 residues. CDR1 and CDR2 from the germline V gene are SNHLY and FYNNEI. The DNA for the CDR3 is TGTGCCAGCAGTGAGGCCCGGGACAGGGGGCAGGGCGAGCAGTTCTTC. Protein product: CASSEARDRGQGEQFF.

The chain carries TRBV5-5 and TRBJ1-4; D may be TRBD1 (5 bases). The germline V gene has CDR1 SGHKS and CDR2 YYEKEE (reference sequence). V was pared by 4 bases and J by 6 bases, with 16 bases between. There are 15 residues in the CDR3. The CDR3 protein is CASSPNFGGYEKLFF. CDR3 nucleotide sequence: TGTGCCAGCAGCCCAAACTTCGGGGGGTATGAAAAACTGTTTTTT. Drawing the rest from reference TRBV5-5 and TRBJ1-4, the complete variable domain is DAGVTQSPTHLIKTRGQQVTLRCSPISGHKSVSWYQQVLGQGPQFIFQYYEKEERGRGNFPDRFSARQFPNYSSELNVNALLLGDSALYLCASSPNFGGYEKLFFGSGTQLSVL.

This chain connects TRBV7-9 to TRBJ2-5, with 8 bases aligning to TRBD2. The CDR3 extends over 13 amino acids. CDR1 is SEHNR and CDR2 is FQNEAQ in the germline V gene (reference sequence). The V segment lost 5 bases and the J segment 7 bases; nucleotides outside the gene matches: 6. The CDR3 spells CASSRPGGGTQYF. The CDR3 DNA sequence: TGTGCCAGCAGCCGACCGGGAGGGGGGACCCAGTACTTC.

V usage is TRBV28 and J usage is TRBJ2-1; 9 bases align to TRBD2. CDR1 MDHEN and CDR2 SYDVKM come from the germline V gene. Trimming removed 2 bases from V and 8 bases from J; junction bases left unmatched: 7. The CDR3 consists of 15 residues. The CDR3 DNA sequence: TGTGCCAGCAGTTTAAGGGCGGGAGGGTTGGATGAGCAGTTCTTC. Its protein is CASSLRAGGLDEQFF.

This chain joins TRBV6-2 or TRBV6-3 and TRBJ2-7, with D uncertain. Trimming took off 0 bases at V and 5 bases at J, with 8 bases between the two ends. Germline V lookup: CDR1 MNHEY, CDR2 SVGEGT. This CDR3 has 13 residues. The CDR3 here is CASSYSRADEQYF. The CDR3 DNA reads TGTGCCAGCAGTTACTCAAGGGCTGACGAGCAGTACTTC.

This clone appeared once. The gene calls are TRBV7-9 and TRBJ1-5; D might be TRBD1 (5 bases). This CDR3 spans 17 amino acids. The V end was cut by 1 base, the J end by 4 bases, with 17 bases between. From germline, CDR1 is SEHNR and CDR2 FQNEAQ (reference sequence). The CDR3 region is CASSLVADWGENQPQHF. For the CDR3, the DNA is TGTGCCAGCAGCTTAGTGGCAGATTGGGGGGAAAATCAGCCCCAGCATTTT.

This chain uses TRBV11-1 with TRBJ2-7; D not certain. Germline values: CDR1 SGHAT, CDR2 FQDESV (reference sequence). The V end was cut by 3 bases, the J end by 7 bases, with 7 bases between. The CDR3 contains 11 residues. The CDR3 region is CASSLRREQYF. CDR3 in DNA: TGTGCCAGCAGCTTGAGACGAGAGCAGTACTTC.